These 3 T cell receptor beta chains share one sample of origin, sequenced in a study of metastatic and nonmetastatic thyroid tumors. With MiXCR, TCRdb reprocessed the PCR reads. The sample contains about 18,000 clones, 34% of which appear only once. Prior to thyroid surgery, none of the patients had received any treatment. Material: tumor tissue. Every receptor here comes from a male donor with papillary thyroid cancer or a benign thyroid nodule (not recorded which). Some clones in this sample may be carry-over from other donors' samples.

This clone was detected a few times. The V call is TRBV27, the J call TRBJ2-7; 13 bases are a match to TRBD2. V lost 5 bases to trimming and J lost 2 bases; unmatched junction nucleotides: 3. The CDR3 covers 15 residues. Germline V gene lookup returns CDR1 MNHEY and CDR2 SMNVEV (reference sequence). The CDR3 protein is CASSQLAGGTYEQYF. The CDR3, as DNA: TGTGCCAGCAGTCAACTAGCGGGAGGGACCTACGAGCAGTACTTC.

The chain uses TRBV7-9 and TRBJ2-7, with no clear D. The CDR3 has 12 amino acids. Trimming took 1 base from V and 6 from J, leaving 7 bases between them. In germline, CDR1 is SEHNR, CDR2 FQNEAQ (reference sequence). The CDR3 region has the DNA TGTGCCAGCAGCTTAGTTGGTATCGAGCAGTACTTC. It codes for CASSLVGIEQYF.

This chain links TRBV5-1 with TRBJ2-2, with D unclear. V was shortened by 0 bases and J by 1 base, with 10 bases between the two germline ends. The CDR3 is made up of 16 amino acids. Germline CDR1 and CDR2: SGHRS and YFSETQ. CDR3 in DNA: TGCGCCAGCAGCTTGGAATCAGGAATGAACACCGGGGAGCTGTTTTTT. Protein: CASSLESGMNTGELFF.